Each of the 8 T cell receptor beta chains below was sequenced from the same sample in a study of T cell responses to AZD1222 COVID-19 vaccine. Generated by immunoSEQ multiplex PCR, the TCRdb table keeps only in-frame clones and is missing some. Among about 67,000 clones listed, 84% were seen once. Sequencing was performed on peripheral blood, taken on day 0 of AZD1222 vaccination. These receptor sequences come from an adult in good health.

As to this clone: At one of its ends the junction is not consistent with the germline gene, which may arise from a read error. The rearrangement links TRBV6-5 to TRBJ2-1, with 10 nucleotides matching TRBD1. The CDR3 has 13 amino acids. Germline V gene lookup returns CDR1 MNHEY and CDR2 SVGAGI. CDR3 amino acids: CASKPMPGQGMVF. The DNA for the CDR3 is TGTGCCAGCAAACCCATGCCGGGACAGGGGATGGTCTTC.

The CDR3 here is CASSIVPLTGAFNEKLFF. CDR3 DNA sequence: TGCGCCAGCAGCATAGTGCCACTGACAGGGGCCTTTAATGAAAAACTGTTTTTT. The chain links TRBV5-1 to TRBJ1-4, with 8 positions matching TRBD1. With V trimmed by 4 bases and J by 4 bases, 15 bases remained unmatched. There are 18 residues in the CDR3. Germline lookup yields CDR1 SGHRS and CDR2 YFSETQ.

The CDR3 reads CASSPGTPQTDTQYF. In DNA, the CDR3 is TGTGCCAGCAGCCCCGGGACACCTCAGACAGATACGCAGTATTTT. The chain joins TRBV7-2 to TRBJ2-3, with D perhaps TRBD1 (6 bases). V was cut by 5 bases and J by 3 bases, with 15 bases left in between. The CDR3 spans 15 residues. Germline assignment: CDR1 SGHTA and CDR2 FQGNSA.

V is TRBV28 and J is TRBJ1-5; D not certain. There are 12 residues in the CDR3. Trimming pared 4 bases from V and 4 bases from J, leaving 5 bases between. The germline V gene has CDR1 MDHEN and CDR2 SYDVKM. As DNA, the CDR3 is TGTGCCAGCAGTTCAGAAAATCAGCCCCAGCATTTT. This codes for CASSSENQPQHF.

V is TRBV29-1 and J is TRBJ1-1; the D is unclear. CDR3 size: 13 residues. CDR1 SQVTM and CDR2 ANQGSEA come from the germline V gene. Trimming left V 0 bases short and J 0 bases short, with 5 bases between. The CDR3 region has the DNA TGCAGCGTTGAAGAAGGGTTGAACACTGAAGCTTTCTTT. Translating it yields CSVEEGLNTEAFF.

This clone came up a few times. The rearrangement uses TRBV7-3 and TRBJ2-2; D is ambiguous. The germline gives CDR1 SGHTA, CDR2 FQGTGA. Between the trimmed V and J ends, which lost 5 bases and 6 bases, there was a span of 13 bases. CDR3 length: 14 residues. The chain's CDR3 is CASSEGYGSGELFF. For the CDR3, the DNA is TGTGCCAGCAGCGAAGGGTACGGCTCCGGGGAGCTGTTTTTT.

This rearrangement joins TRBV12-3 or TRBV12-4 to TRBJ1-5, with D uncertain. This CDR3 comprises 12 residues. The ends were cut back, 3 bases at V and 9 bases at J, with 9 bases in the middle. CDR3 nucleotides: TGTGCCAGCAGTTTGAGCCGGGCGCCCCAGCATTTT. Translation gives CASSLSRAPQHF.

This clone was observed a single time. This chain links TRBV7-7 with TRBJ1-3; weak D call: TRBD1 (5 bases). Trimming took 7 bases from V and 3 from J, leaving 22 bases between them. The CDR3 covers 17 residues. Germline V CDR1 and CDR2: SSHAT, FNYEAQ (reference sequence). CDR3 region: CASTPSGGGIGGNTIYF. Here the CDR3 DNA reads TGTGCCAGCACCCCGAGCGGGGGGGGGATCGGTGGAAACACCATATATTTT.